These 5 T cell receptor beta chains originate from one sample sequenced in a study. Treg sorting used a CD4+CD25+CD127-/low gate. Each CDR3 protein gets one entry after TCRdb re-called the 5' RACE reads with MiXCR. The repertoire includes roughly 45,000 distinct CDR3 sequences, around 20% of them detected once, and more than 4% sits in the top ten. Sequenced sample: Tregs sorted from blood. These receptors came from a female donor with breast cancer.

This clonotype occurred a few times. The chain has TRBV4-2 and TRBJ2-3, with 10 bases aligning to TRBD2. Germline-derived CDR1 and CDR2 are LGHNA and YNFKEQ. This CDR3 comprises 19 residues. With V trimmed by 4 bases and J by 2 bases, 15 bases remained unmatched. The CDR3: CASSPWEREGPTPTDTQYF. The CDR3 region has the DNA TGTGCCAGCAGCCCCTGGGAGCGGGAGGGCCCTACTCCCACAGATACGCAGTATTTT.

The rearrangement joins TRBV5-1 to TRBJ2-7; TRBD2 is a possible D gene (5 bases). This CDR3 has 14 residues. Germline loops: CDR1 SGHRS, CDR2 YFSETQ. The V end lost 1 base, the J end lost 6 bases, and 14 bases lay between the germline ends. This chain's CDR3 is CASSLFIGVGEQYF. The CDR3, as DNA: TGCGCCAGCAGCTTGTTTATCGGGGTGGGCGAGCAGTACTTC.

V and J are TRBV6-1 and TRBJ1-6, with no clear D. Trimming left V 4 bases short and J 7 bases short, with 11 bases between. Germline V lookup: CDR1 MNHNS, CDR2 SASEGT. This CDR3 comprises 14 residues. CDR3 residues: CASSVGQSNSPLHF. In DNA form, the CDR3 reads TGTGCCAGCAGTGTAGGGCAGAGCAATTCACCCCTCCACTTT.

The genes are TRBV6-4 and TRBJ2-1; 15 positions agree with TRBD2. This CDR3 has 16 residues. After removal of 0 bases from V and 9 bases from J, the junction contained 3 bases not matched to a gene. Germline lookup yields CDR1 MRHNA and CDR2 SNTAGT. The CDR3 region is CASSDSPGLAGGEQFF. The DNA for the CDR3 is TGTGCCAGCAGTGACTCCCCGGGACTAGCGGGAGGTGAGCAGTTCTTC.

This clonotype was recorded a few times. V gene TRBV9 combines with J gene TRBJ2-5, with TRBD1 matching 9 bases. Germline V lookup: CDR1 SGDLS, CDR2 YYNGEE. This CDR3 comprises 14 residues. Trimming removed 3 bases from V and 5 bases from J; junction bases left unmatched: 5. Written as DNA, the CDR3 is TGTGCCAGCAGCGCCGACAGGGGGAAGGAGACCCAGTACTTC. Amino acids: CASSADRGKETQYF.